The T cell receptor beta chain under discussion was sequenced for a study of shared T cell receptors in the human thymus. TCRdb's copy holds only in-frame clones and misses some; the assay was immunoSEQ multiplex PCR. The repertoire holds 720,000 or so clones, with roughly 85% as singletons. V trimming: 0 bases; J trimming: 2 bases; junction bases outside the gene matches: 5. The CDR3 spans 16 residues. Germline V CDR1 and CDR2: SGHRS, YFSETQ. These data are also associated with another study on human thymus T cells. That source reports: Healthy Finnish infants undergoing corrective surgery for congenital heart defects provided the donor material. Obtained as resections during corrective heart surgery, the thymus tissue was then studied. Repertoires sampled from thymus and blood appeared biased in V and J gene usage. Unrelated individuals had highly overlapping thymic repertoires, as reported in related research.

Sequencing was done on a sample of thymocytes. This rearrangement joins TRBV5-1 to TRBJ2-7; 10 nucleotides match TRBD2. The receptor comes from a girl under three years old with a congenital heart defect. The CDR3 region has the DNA TGCGCCAGCAGCTTGGGCTCTAGCGGGGGACCCTACGAGCAGTACTTC. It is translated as CASSLGSSGGPYEQYF.